These 8 T cell receptor beta chains came from one sample sequenced in a study of blood T cell repertoires in COVID-19. TCRdb's table, derived via immunoSEQ multiplex PCR, lists solely in-frame clones and lacks some. The table shows 300,000 to 400,000 clones, with 87% occurring only once. The sample comprised peripheral blood. These TCRs come from a man aged 30 to 45 with COVID-19, enrolled during active disease.

The chain couples TRBV4-2 to TRBJ2-5, with D perhaps matching TRBD2 (5 bases). The V end lost 6 bases, the J end lost 4 bases, and 12 bases lay between the germline ends. Germline V gene sequence: CDR1 LGHNA, CDR2 YNFKEQ. This CDR3 comprises 13 residues. CDR3 protein: CASSQQEGETQYF. CDR3 in DNA: TGTGCCAGCAGTCAACAAGAGGGAGAGACCCAGTACTTC.

This clone was seen a handful of times. This chain uses TRBV6-5 with TRBJ1-1; D is unclear. The CDR3 sequence is 13 residues long. Germline V gene lookup returns CDR1 MNHEY and CDR2 SVGAGI. Deletions cut 3 bases from V and 4 bases from J, with 9 bases between. CDR3 loop: CASSYSAGTEAFF. CDR3 sequence (DNA): TGTGCCAGCAGTTATTCCGCGGGCACTGAAGCTTTCTTT.

This chain joins TRBV7-2 and TRBJ2-7; D not resolved. The V end lost 0 bases, the J end lost 2 bases, and 11 bases lay between the germline ends. The CDR3 is made up of 15 amino acids. Per germline, CDR1 SGHTA and CDR2 FQGNSA. The CDR3 nucleotides read TGTGCCAGCAGCTTAGCGGCGGCACCAACCTACGAGCAGTACTTC. Its translation: CASSLAAAPTYEQYF.

The chain joins TRBV10-1 to TRBJ2-5; 8 nucleotides align to TRBD2. Germline V lookup: CDR1 WNHNN, CDR2 SYGVQD (reference sequence). V shed 5 bases, J shed 5 bases, and the junction held 10 bases outside the gene matches. The CDR3 totals 15 residues. The CDR3 coding sequence is TGCGCCAGCAGTTGGTGTCGGGGGGGCCGGGAGACCCAGTACTTC. Translated, it gives CASSWCRGGRETQYF.

V usage is TRBV19 and J usage is TRBJ2-7; TRBD2 might be the D (6 bases). The CDR3 is 14 amino acids. Germline V gives CDR1 LNHDA, CDR2 SQIVND (reference sequence). The V gene lost 8 bases and the J gene lost 5 bases, with 19 bases spanning the gap. The CDR3: CASSPGLDNHEQYF. The CDR3 nucleotides are TGTGCCAGTTCCCCGGGACTCGATAACCACGAGCAGTACTTC.

The rearrangement joins TRBV9 to TRBJ2-3; 8 nucleotides match TRBD2. Per the germline V gene, CDR1 is SGDLS and CDR2 is YYNGEE. V lost 3 bases, J lost 0 bases, and 21 bases stayed unmatched. The CDR3 is 21 residues long. CDR3 DNA: TGTGCCAGCAGCGGGGGAGGGGCTAGCGGGTTTTCAACTATCAGCACAGATACGCAGTATTTT. Translation: CASSGGGASGFSTISTDTQYF.

The CDR3 loop reads CAMRQGSDTGELFF. The CDR3 DNA sequence: TGTGCCATGAGACAGGGTAGCGACACCGGGGAGCTGTTTTTT. This chain connects TRBV7-9 to TRBJ2-2; 7 bases are a match to TRBD1. CDR1 and CDR2 (germline): SEHNR, FQNEAQ (reference sequence). J lost 3 bases, V lost 10 bases, and 8 bases had no gene match. The CDR3 extends over 14 amino acids. The full variable domain, completed using reference TRBV7-9 and TRBJ2-2, is DTGVSQNPRHKITKRGQNVTFRCDPISEHNRLYWYRQTLGQGPEFLTYFQNEAQLEKSRLLSDRFSAERPKGSFSTLEIQRTEQGDSAMYLCAMRQGSDTGELFFGEGSRLTVL.

This chain uses TRBV6-5 with TRBJ2-7; the D gene is possibly TRBD1 (6 bases). Trimming shortened V by 4 bases and J by 3 bases, and 16 bases separated the two germline ends. Germline V gene sequence: CDR1 MNHEY, CDR2 SVGAGI. This CDR3 spans 15 amino acids. CDR3 sequence: CASSSDRQRNYEQYF. The CDR3 DNA reads TGTGCCAGCAGTTCCGACAGGCAAAGGAACTACGAGCAGTACTTC.